This TCR beta chain was recorded in a study of resident and recirculating memory T cells in vitiligo. Here immunoSEQ multiplex PCR was the method, and the copy in TCRdb shows in-frame clones only, minus some. The data show some 70,000 clones, about 89% seen once. What was sequenced was blood. The sequence was obtained from a male donor with vitiligo.

CDR3 DNA: TGTGCCAGCAGCGGCGGACTAGCGGCCCCCTACGAGCAGTACTTC. Translated, it gives CASSGGLAAPYEQYF. The chain couples TRBV9 to TRBJ2-7; 10 nucleotides line up with TRBD2. After removal of 3 bases from V and 2 bases from J, the junction contained 5 bases not matched to a gene. Germline-derived CDR1 and CDR2 are SGDLS and YYNGEE. The CDR3 sequence is 15 residues long.